This T cell receptor (beta chain) was retrieved from a study of cytomegalovirus exposure and HLA in healthy donors. Overall study findings and caveats: Earlier findings revealed that most TCR beta V segments proved productive either about 87% or about 30% of the time. The listing of 150 or so TCR beta chains classed them as cytomegalovirus-associated. In a later analysis, DRB1 alleles had the most associated TCRs; HLA-C alleles the fewest. Later analysis demonstrated an association between a missense DCLRE1C variant and TCR beta V- and J-gene trimming.

About this clone: Antigen specificity is unknown.

PCR primers comprised 60 Vbeta and 13 Jbeta primers. Produced via immunoSEQ multiplex PCR; TCRdb's table is partial and in-frame only. Of roughly 110,000 clones in the sample, around 73% were seen once. Per germline, CDR1 SGHVS and CDR2 FQNEAQ. V gave up 7 bases and J gave up 0 bases; unmatched junction bases: 12. CDR3 length: 17 amino acids. The sample comprised PBMCs. The chain joins TRBV7-8 to TRBJ2-1, with 7 bases lining up with TRBD1. The origin of this receptor is a woman aged 25 to 39 in good health and CMV-seropositive. The CDR3 protein is CASTPGTVDFSYNEQFF. The CDR3 nucleotides are TGTGCCAGCACACCCGGGACAGTGGACTTCTCCTACAATGAGCAGTTCTTC.